This entry lists 13 T cell receptor beta chains sequenced from one sample in a study of shared clonotypes between healthy human individuals. Sequenced by immunoSEQ multiplex PCR; TCRdb stores in-frame clones only, minus some. Among over 95,000 clones listed, about 70% were seen once. Sequences were obtained from memory CD8+ T cells sorted from blood. Subset defined: CD45RO+ cells pooled with CCR7-negative TemRA cells. All receptors derive from a woman in her 30s in good health.

This clone was picked up many times. The chain combines TRBV6-4 with TRBJ1-1; no reliable D call. Germline lookup yields CDR1 MRHNA and CDR2 SNTAGT. The CDR3 sequence is 15 residues long. Trimming pared 3 bases from V and 9 bases from J, leaving 20 bases between. The CDR3 coding sequence is TGTGCCAGCAGTGAAAGGACTGACGGCGGTCAAAAAGCTTTCTTT. Amino acid sequence: CASSERTDGGQKAFF.

The chain has TRBV10-3 and TRBJ1-5, with 10 bases identical to TRBD1. Germline CDR1 and CDR2: ENHRY and SYGVKD. The V segment lost 4 bases and the J segment 4 bases; nucleotides outside the gene matches: 7. The length of the CDR3 is 16 residues. Here the CDR3 DNA reads TGTGCCATCAGTGCCGGATGGACAGGGGGTAATCAGCCCCAGCATTTT. It specifies CAISAGWTGGNQPQHF.

CDR3 region: CASSAQDSSPMGTF. CDR3 nucleotides: TGTGCCAGCAGTGCCCAGGACAGCTCTCCCATGGGCACCTTC. This chain connects TRBV6-6 to TRBJ1-2; the D gene is possibly TRBD1 (6 bases). Trimming removed 5 bases at V and 13 bases at J, with 23 bases between. The CDR3 extends over 14 amino acids. Germline values: CDR1 MNHNY, CDR2 SVGAGI (reference sequence).

There are many counts of this clone. This chain links TRBV27 with TRBJ2-7; 7 nucleotides align to TRBD1. This CDR3 is 17 amino acids long. CDR1 is MNHEY and CDR2 is SMNVEV in the germline V gene (reference sequence). V trimming: 1 base; J trimming: 2 bases; junction bases outside the gene matches: 11. The CDR3 DNA reads as TGTGCCAGCAGTTTATTACCCATGGGACAGCGTACCTACGAGCAGTACTTC. It encodes CASSLLPMGQRTYEQYF.

The genes are TRBV7-6 and TRBJ2-6; 10 positions agree with TRBD1. CDR3 length equals 16 residues. Germline V gene data show CDR1 as SGHVS and CDR2 as FNYEAQ. V was clipped by 5 bases and J by 3 bases; unmatched bases: 4. The CDR3 loop is CASSTGTGDGANVLTF. In DNA form, the CDR3 reads TGTGCCAGCAGCACCGGGACAGGGGATGGGGCCAACGTCCTGACTTTC. Complete variable domain (other parts from reference TRBV7-6 and TRBJ2-6): GAGVSQSPRYKVTKRGQDVALRCDPISGHVSLYWYRQALGQGPEFLTYFNYEAQQDKSGLPNDRFSAERPEGSISTLTIQRTEQRDSAMYRCASSTGTGDGANVLTFGAGSRLTVL.

The chain recombines TRBV7-8 with TRBJ2-1; TRBD2 matches 10 bases. The CDR3 sequence is 16 residues long. Trimming took 1 base from V and 4 from J; bases not matched to a gene: 4. The V gene's germline CDR1 is SGHVS and CDR2 FQNEAQ. CDR3 sequence: CASSLEGAGGYNEQFF. The CDR3 DNA reads TGTGCCAGCAGCTTAGAAGGAGCGGGAGGGTACAATGAGCAGTTCTTC.

J is TRBJ1-1 and V is TRBV29-1; no clear D gene. Per germline, CDR1 SQVTM and CDR2 ANQGSEA. With 5 bases removed from V and 7 bases from J, the gap between germline ends came to 41 bases. The CDR3 totals 21 residues. The CDR3 sequence is CSVPKTYPAHLGFGVGREAFF. CDR3 nucleotide sequence: TGCAGCGTTCCCAAAACCTACCCCGCCCACCTGGGGTTCGGTGTGGGCCGTGAAGCTTTCTTT. The entire variable domain, with the rest obtained from reference TRBV29-1 and TRBJ1-1, is as follows: SAVISQKPSRDICQRGTSLTIQCQVDSQVTMMFWYRQQPGQSLTLIATANQGSEATYESGFVIDKFPISRPNLTFSTLTVSNMSPEDSSIYLCSVPKTYPAHLGFGVGREAFFGQGTRLTVV.

V is TRBV6-1 and J is TRBJ1-3; unclear D gene. The length of the CDR3 is 15 residues. Germline V gene lookup returns CDR1 MNHNS and CDR2 SASEGT. Between the trimmed V and J ends, which lost 4 bases and 0 bases, there was a span of 10 bases. The DNA for the CDR3 is TGTGCCAGCAGTGCCCAGGAGGCCTCTGGAAACACCATATATTTT. Protein product: CASSAQEASGNTIYF.

This clone was seen repeatedly, ten times or more. In DNA, the CDR3 is TGTGCCAGCAGTGATAATGGACTAGCGCGCTACAATGAGCAGTTCTTC. Encoded protein: CASSDNGLARYNEQFF. V usage is TRBV25-1 and J usage is TRBJ2-1; 9 bases agree with TRBD2. The trim removed 3 bases at V and 3 bases at J, leaving 6 bases unmatched. The CDR3 is 16 amino acids. From germline, CDR1 is MGHDK and CDR2 SYGVNS.

This clone has only one observation. V and J are TRBV10-2 and TRBJ2-3; 7 nucleotides align to TRBD1. Losses at the gene ends were 9 bases for V and 2 bases for J; bases not matched to a gene: 11. CDR3 length: 15 residues. In germline, CDR1 is WSHSY, CDR2 SAAADI. The CDR3 protein is CASGGEGAHTDTQYF. Written as DNA, the CDR3 is TGCGCCAGTGGGGGTGAGGGGGCACACACAGATACGCAGTATTTT.

Only a few counts were recorded for this clone. This chain links TRBV28 with TRBJ1-6; TRBD1 matches at 9 bases. The CDR3 is 15 amino acids. The germline V gene encodes CDR1 MDHEN and CDR2 SYDVKM. The V segment lost 4 bases and the J segment 5 bases; nucleotides outside the gene matches: 3. The CDR3: CASSSGQGDNSPLHF. The CDR3 DNA reads as TGTGCCAGCAGTTCGGGACAGGGAGATAATTCACCCCTCCACTTT. Filled out from reference TRBV28 and TRBJ1-6, the complete variable domain reads DVKVTQSSRYLVKRTGEKVFLECVQDMDHENMFWYRQDPGLGLRLIYFSYDVKMKEKGDIPEGYSVSREKKERFSLILESASTNQTSMYLCASSSGQGDNSPLHFGNGTRLTVT.

The genes are TRBV28 and TRBJ2-7, with 8 bases aligning to TRBD1. Germline loops: CDR1 MDHEN, CDR2 SYDVKM. V lost 1 base and J lost 1; bases outside the gene matches: 9. This CDR3 has 17 residues. CDR3 DNA sequence: TGTGCCAGCAGTTTATACTCGGGGGACAGGCTGTCCTACGAGCAGTACTTC. Encoded protein: CASSLYSGDRLSYEQYF.

The J gene is TRBJ1-2, the V gene TRBV28, with a tentative D call TRBD1 (5 bases). Trimming took off 9 bases at V and 6 bases at J, with 17 bases between the two ends. Germline CDR1 reads MDHEN; CDR2 reads SYDVKM. The CDR3 covers 13 residues. Here the CDR3 DNA reads TGTGCCAGTTTACAAGGGGCATGGAATGGCTACACCTTC. Its protein is CASLQGAWNGYTF.